A selection of T cell receptor beta chains follows, all from one sample in a study of T cell responses to AZD1222 COVID-19 vaccine. The method was immunoSEQ multiplex PCR; TCRdb's version includes in-frame clones alone and lacks a portion of them. This table holds approximately 30,000 clones, less than 90% found once. Specimen: peripheral blood, collected on day 0 of AZD1222 vaccination. These receptors originate from an adult in good health. Both conserved end residues are part of each CDR3. A D gene is named only where the DNA matches it firmly. Some rows have no size entry. The others give once, few or many, or a class for an expanded clone.

j_call d_call clone_size v_call cdr3_aa cdr3_nt
TRBJ1-2 . few TRBV4-1 CASSQEVASYGYTF TGCGCCAGCAGCCAAGAGGTGGCGAGCTATGGCTACACCTTC
TRBJ2-5 . . TRBV18 CASSPRSGRTETQYF TGTGCCAGCTCACCACGATCCGGACGCACGGAGACCCAGTACTTC
TRBJ2-5 TRBD1 once TRBV18 CASSPRQGGQETQYF TGTGCCAGCTCCCCTAGACAGGGGGGACAAGAGACCCAGTACTTC
TRBJ1-1 . few TRBV6-2/TRBV6-3 CASSYSRGSANTEAFF TGTGCCAGCAGTTACTCGAGAGGGTCTGCGAACACTGAAGCTTTCTTT
TRBJ2-5 . . TRBV12-3/TRBV12-4 CASSLEPETQYF TGTGCCAGCAGTTTAGAACCAGAGACCCAGTACTTC
TRBJ1-6 . . TRBV7-6 CASSLGGGHNSPLHF TGTGCCAGCAGCTTAGGGGGGGGGCATAATTCACCCCTCCACTTT
TRBJ2-7 . . TRBV5-1 CASSLSTGSYEQYF TGCGCCAGCAGCTTGTCAACAGGGAGCTACGAGCAGTACTTC
TRBJ1-1 . . TRBV15 CATSRRTNTEAFF TGTGCCACCAGCAGAAGAACGAACACTGAAGCTTTCTTT
TRBJ2-2 TRBD1 . TRBV3-1/TRBV3-2 CASSQGSQGANTGELFF TGTGCCAGCAGCCAAGGTAGTCAGGGGGCGAACACCGGGGAGCTGTTTTTT
TRBJ1-1 . . TRBV9 CASSVTDYTEAFF TGTGCCAGCAGCGTCACGGACTACACTGAAGCTTTCTTT
TRBJ1-5 TRBD1 . TRBV6-5 CATHTGGEGQPQHF TGTGCCACCCACACAGGGGGAGAAGGCCAGCCCCAGCATTTT
TRBJ2-3 . . TRBV21-1 CASSKDFANITDTQYF TGTGCCAGCAGCAAAGATTTCGCCAACATCACAGATACGCAGTATTTT
TRBJ2-7 . few TRBV30 CAWSVGGTVWGEQYF TGTGCCTGGAGTGTAGGAGGGACAGTATGGGGCGAGCAGTACTTC
TRBJ1-2 . . TRBV2 CASSEGRPGYTF TGTGCCAGCAGTGAAGGACGTCCAGGCTACACCTTC
TRBJ2-3 . . TRBV30 CAWSFWGSRGTQYF TGTGCCTGGAGTTTTTGGGGCTCTAGAGGGACGCAGTATTTT
TRBJ2-3 . . TRBV6-4 CASSDSTTDTQYF TGTGCCAGCAGTGACTCGACCACAGATACGCAGTATTTT
TRBJ2-5 . . TRBV5-1 CASSPFSGAQTQYF TGCGCCAGCAGCCCGTTCTCGGGGGCGCAGACCCAGTACTTC
TRBJ1-5 . . TRBV6-5 CASRSTNNQPQHF TGTGCCAGCAGGAGTACGAACAATCAGCCCCAGCATTTT
TRBJ2-6 . once TRBV9 CASSRSRAGANVLTF TGTGCCAGCAGCCGGTCGAGGGCTGGGGCCAACGTCCTGACTTTC
TRBJ2-3 . . TRBV19 CASKGQFTDTQYF TGTGCCAGTAAGGGCCAATTCACAGATACGCAGTATTTT
TRBJ1-2 . once TRBV21-1 CASRRAGRGRHYGYTF TGTGCCAGCAGGCGGGCCGGCAGGGGGCGCCACTATGGCTACACCTTC
TRBJ2-3 . . TRBV28 CATLRADTQYF TGTGCCACCCTACGGGCAGATACGCAGTATTTT
TRBJ1-5 . once TRBV6-5 CASIRRGLGQPQHF TGTGCCAGCATCCGGCGGGGGCTGGGTCAGCCCCAGCATTTT
TRBJ1-5 TRBD1 . TRBV24-1 CATSDPGQGGQPQHF TGTGCCACCAGTGACCCCGGACAGGGGGGTCAGCCCCAGCATTTT
TRBJ2-1 . once TRBV19 CASSIAPGPYNEQFF TGTGCCAGTAGTATAGCCCCGGGCCCATACAATGAGCAGTTCTTC
TRBJ2-1 . . TRBV30 CAWSVQLNRILSYNEQFF TGTGCCTGGAGTGTACAGTTAAACAGGATCCTCTCCTACAATGAGCAGTTCTTC
TRBJ2-7 TRBD1 . TRBV28 CASSPYRGPYEQYF TGTGCCAGCAGTCCTTACAGGGGCCCCTACGAGCAGTACTTC
TRBJ1-1 . . TRBV29-1 CSVEGAAGTEAFF TGCAGCGTTGAAGGGGCTGCAGGGACTGAAGCTTTCTTT
TRBJ2-2 . . TRBV11-2 CASSLEPGIGELFF TGTGCCAGCAGCTTAGAACCCGGGATAGGGGAGCTGTTTTTT
TRBJ1-1 TRBD1 . TRBV2 CASSTGDTEAFF TGTGCCAGCAGCACAGGGGACACTGAAGCTTTCTTT
TRBJ2-1 TRBD1 . TRBV3-1/TRBV3-2 CASSQGLGTGVYNEQFF TGTGCCAGCAGCCAAGGTCTTGGGACAGGGGTTTACAATGAGCAGTTCTTC
TRBJ1-2 . . TRBV15 CATSRIRDTNYGYTF TGTGCCACCAGCAGAATCCGGGACACCAACTATGGCTACACCTTC
TRBJ2-7 TRBD2 . TRBV6-5 CASSLAGAGTYEQYF TGTGCCAGCAGTCTAGCGGGGGCCGGTACCTACGAGCAGTACTTC
TRBJ2-7 . once TRBV27 CASSLSGHSSDEQYF TGTGCCAGCAGTTTATCGGGACATAGTAGCGACGAGCAGTACTTC
TRBJ1-2 TRBD1 once TRBV27 CASKGLRDRVRGGYTF TGTGCCAGCAAAGGGCTCCGGGACAGGGTGCGAGGAGGCTACACCTTC